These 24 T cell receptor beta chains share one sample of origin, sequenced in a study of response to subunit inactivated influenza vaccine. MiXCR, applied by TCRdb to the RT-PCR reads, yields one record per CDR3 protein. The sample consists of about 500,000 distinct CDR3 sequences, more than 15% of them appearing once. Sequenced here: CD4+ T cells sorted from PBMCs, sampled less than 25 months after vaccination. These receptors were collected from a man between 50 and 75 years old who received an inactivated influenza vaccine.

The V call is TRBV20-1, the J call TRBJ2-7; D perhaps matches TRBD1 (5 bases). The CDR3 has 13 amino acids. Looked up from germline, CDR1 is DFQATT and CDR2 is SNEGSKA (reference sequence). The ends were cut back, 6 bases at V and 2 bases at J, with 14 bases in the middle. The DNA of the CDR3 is TGCAGTGCCCGACTTCAGGGCCCCTACGAGCAGTACTTC. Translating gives CSARLQGPYEQYF.

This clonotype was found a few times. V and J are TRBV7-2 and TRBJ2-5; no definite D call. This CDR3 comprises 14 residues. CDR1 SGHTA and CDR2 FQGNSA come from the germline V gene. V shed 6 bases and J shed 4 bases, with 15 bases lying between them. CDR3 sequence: CASSIGQNRETQYF. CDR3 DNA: TGTGCCAGCAGTATCGGTCAGAACCGAGAGACCCAGTACTTC.

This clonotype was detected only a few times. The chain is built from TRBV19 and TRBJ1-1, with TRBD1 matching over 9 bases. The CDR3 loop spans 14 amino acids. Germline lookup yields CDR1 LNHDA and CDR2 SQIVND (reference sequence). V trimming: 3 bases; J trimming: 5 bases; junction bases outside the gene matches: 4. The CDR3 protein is CASSIQTGGTEAFF. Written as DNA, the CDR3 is TGTGCCAGTAGTATTCAGACAGGGGGGACTGAAGCTTTCTTT. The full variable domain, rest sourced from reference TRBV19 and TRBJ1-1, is DGGITQSPKYLFRKEGQNVTLSCEQNLNHDAMYWYRQDPGQGLRLIYYSQIVNDFQKGDIAEGYSVSREKKESFPLTVTSAQKNPTAFYLCASSIQTGGTEAFFGQGTRLTVV.

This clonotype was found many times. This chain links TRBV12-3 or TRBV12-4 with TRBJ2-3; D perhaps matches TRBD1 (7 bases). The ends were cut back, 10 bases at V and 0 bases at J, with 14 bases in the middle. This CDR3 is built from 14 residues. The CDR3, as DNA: TGTGCCACCGGGCGGGACAGAAGCACAGATACGCAGTATTTT. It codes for CATGRDRSTDTQYF.

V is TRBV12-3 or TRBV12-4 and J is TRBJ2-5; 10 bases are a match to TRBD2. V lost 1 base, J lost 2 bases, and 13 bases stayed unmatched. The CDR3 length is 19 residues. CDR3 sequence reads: CASSLGSWSGRAEQETQYF. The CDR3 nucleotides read TGTGCCAGCAGTTTAGGGAGTTGGAGCGGGAGGGCCGAACAAGAGACCCAGTACTTC.

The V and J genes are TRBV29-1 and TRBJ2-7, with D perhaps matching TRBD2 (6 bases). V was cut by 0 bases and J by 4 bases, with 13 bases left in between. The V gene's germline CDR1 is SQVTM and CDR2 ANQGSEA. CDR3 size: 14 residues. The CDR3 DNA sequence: TGCAGCGTTGAAGATCCCGGCAGCGGGTACGAGCAGTACTTC. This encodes CSVEDPGSGYEQYF.

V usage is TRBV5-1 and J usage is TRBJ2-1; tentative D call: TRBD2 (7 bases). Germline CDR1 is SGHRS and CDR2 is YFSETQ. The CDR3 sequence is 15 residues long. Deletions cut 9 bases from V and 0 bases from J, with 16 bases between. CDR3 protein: CATHKGGHSYNEQFF. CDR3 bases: TGCGCCACCCACAAGGGGGGGCACTCCTACAATGAGCAGTTCTTC. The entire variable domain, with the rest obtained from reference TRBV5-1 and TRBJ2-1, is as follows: KAGVTQTPRYLIKTRGQQVTLSCSPISGHRSVSWYQQTPGQGLQFLFEYFSETQRNKGNFPGRFSGRQFSNSRSEMNVSTLELGDSALYLCATHKGGHSYNEQFFGPGTRLTVL.

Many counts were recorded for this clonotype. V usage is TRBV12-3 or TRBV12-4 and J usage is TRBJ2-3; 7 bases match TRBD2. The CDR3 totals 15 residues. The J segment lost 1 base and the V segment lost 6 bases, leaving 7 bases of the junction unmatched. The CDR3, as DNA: TGTGCCAGCAGACCCTGGGGGGGGGGCACAGATACGCAGTATTTT. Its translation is CASRPWGGGTDTQYF.

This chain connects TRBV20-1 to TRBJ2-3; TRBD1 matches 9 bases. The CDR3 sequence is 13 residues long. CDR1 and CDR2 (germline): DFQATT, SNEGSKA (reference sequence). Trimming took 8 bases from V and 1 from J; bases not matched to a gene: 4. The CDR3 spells CSPRTGGTDTQYF. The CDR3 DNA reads TGCAGTCCCAGGACAGGGGGCACAGATACGCAGTATTTT.

The DNA for the CDR3 is TGTGCCAGCAGCCGGGGACTAGCGGCCGGGGATACGCAGTATTTT. Translating it yields CASSRGLAAGDTQYF. This chain links TRBV4-2 with TRBJ2-3; 11 bases fit TRBD2. Germline V gene lookup returns CDR1 LGHNA and CDR2 YNFKEQ. The CDR3 contains 15 residues. V dropped 4 bases and J dropped 6; count of bases not matched to a gene: 6.

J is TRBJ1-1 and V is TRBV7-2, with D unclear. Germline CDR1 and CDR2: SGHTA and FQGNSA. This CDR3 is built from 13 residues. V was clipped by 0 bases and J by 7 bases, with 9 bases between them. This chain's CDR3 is CASSLAGGVEAFF. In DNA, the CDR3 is TGTGCCAGCAGCTTAGCGGGTGGGGTTGAAGCTTTCTTT.

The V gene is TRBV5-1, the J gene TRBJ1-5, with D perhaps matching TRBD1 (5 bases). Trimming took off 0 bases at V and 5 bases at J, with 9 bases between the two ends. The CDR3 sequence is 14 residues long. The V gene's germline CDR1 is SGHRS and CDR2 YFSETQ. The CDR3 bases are TGCGCCAGCAGCTTGGAGGCGGGGGATCAGCCCCAGCATTTT. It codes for CASSLEAGDQPQHF.

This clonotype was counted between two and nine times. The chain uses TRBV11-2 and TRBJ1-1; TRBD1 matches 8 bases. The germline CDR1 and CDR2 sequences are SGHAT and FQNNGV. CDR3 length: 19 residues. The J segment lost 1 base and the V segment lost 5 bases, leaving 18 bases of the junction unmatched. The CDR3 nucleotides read TGTGCCAGCAGCCCCGGACAGGGAGGCAACAGGAGGGCGAACACTGAAGCTTTCTTT. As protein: CASSPGQGGNRRANTEAFF.

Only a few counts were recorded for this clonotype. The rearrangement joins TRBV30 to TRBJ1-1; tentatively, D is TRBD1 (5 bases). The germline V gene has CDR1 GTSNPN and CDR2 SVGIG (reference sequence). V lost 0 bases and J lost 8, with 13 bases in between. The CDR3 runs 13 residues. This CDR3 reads CAWSVLGGVEAFF. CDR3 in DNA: TGTGCCTGGAGTGTACTTGGAGGGGTAGAAGCTTTCTTT.

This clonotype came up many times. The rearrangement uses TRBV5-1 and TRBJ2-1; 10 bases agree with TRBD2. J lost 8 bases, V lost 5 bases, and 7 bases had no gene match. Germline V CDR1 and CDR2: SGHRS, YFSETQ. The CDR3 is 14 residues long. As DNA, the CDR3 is TGCGCCAGCAGGGCTAGCGGGAGTTTAGATGAGCAGTTCTTC. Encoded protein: CASRASGSLDEQFF.

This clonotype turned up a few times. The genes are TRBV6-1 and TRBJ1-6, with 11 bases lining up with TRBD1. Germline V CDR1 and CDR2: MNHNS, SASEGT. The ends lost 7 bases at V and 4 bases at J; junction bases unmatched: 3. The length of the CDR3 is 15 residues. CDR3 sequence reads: CASKGDRGYNSPLHF. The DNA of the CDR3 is TGTGCCAGCAAGGGGGACAGGGGGTATAATTCACCCCTCCACTTT.

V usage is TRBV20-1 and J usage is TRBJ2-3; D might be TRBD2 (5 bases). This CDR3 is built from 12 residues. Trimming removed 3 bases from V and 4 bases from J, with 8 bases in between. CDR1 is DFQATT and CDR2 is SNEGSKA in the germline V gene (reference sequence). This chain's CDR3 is CSASSAADTQYF. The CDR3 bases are TGCAGTGCTAGTTCAGCGGCAGATACGCAGTATTTT.

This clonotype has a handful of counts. The CDR3 loop reads CSARPQRGGTGELFF. The DNA of the CDR3 is TGCAGTGCCCGTCCACAGCGGGGGGGCACCGGGGAGCTGTTTTTT. The chain links TRBV20-1 to TRBJ2-2, with TRBD2 matching 10 bases. This CDR3 spans 15 amino acids. Germline CDR1 reads DFQATT; CDR2 reads SNEGSKA (reference sequence). Germline trimming cut 6 bases from V and 4 bases from J; bases unmatched to any gene: 8.

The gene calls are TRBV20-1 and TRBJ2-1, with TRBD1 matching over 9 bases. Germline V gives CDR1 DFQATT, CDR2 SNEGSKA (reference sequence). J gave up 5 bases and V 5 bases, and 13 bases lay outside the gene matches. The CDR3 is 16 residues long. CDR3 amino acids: CSAVDRDRVIDNEQFF. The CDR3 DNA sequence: TGCAGTGCTGTGGACCGGGACAGGGTGATCGACAATGAGCAGTTCTTC.

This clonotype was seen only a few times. The CDR3 is CSASFRYYEQYF. CDR3 nucleotides: TGCAGTGCTAGTTTCCGTTACTACGAGCAGTACTTC. The chain is built from TRBV20-1 and TRBJ2-7; no firm D call. Per germline, CDR1 DFQATT and CDR2 SNEGSKA (reference sequence). The CDR3 loop spans 12 amino acids. V was trimmed by 3 bases and J by 3 bases, leaving 9 bases between them.

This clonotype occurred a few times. The CDR3 spells CASSLGGRASYNEQFF. The CDR3 DNA reads as TGTGCCAGCAGCCTTGGCGGGAGGGCCTCCTACAATGAGCAGTTCTTC. V is TRBV7-8 and J is TRBJ2-1; 9 bases match TRBD2. The CDR3 extends over 16 amino acids. CDR1 and CDR2 (germline): SGHVS, FQNEAQ. The ends lost 5 bases at V and 0 bases at J; junction bases unmatched: 5. The entire variable domain, with the rest obtained from reference TRBV7-8 and TRBJ2-1, is as follows: GAGVSQSPRYKVAKRGQDVALRCDPISGHVSLFWYQQALGQGPEFLTYFQNEAQLDKSGLPSDRFFAERPEGSVSTLKIQRTQQEDSAVYLCASSLGGRASYNEQFFGPGTRLTVL.

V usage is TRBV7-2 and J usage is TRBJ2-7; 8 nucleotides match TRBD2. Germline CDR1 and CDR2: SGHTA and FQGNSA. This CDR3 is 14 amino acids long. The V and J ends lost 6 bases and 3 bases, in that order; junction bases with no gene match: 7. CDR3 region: CASSPSGSYYEQYF. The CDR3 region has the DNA TGTGCCAGCAGTCCCAGCGGGAGTTACTACGAGCAGTACTTC.

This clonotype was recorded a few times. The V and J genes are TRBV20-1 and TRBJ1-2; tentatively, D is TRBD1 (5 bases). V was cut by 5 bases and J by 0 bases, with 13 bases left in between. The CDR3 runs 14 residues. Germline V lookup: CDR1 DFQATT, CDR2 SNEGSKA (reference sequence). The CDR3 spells CSAVDSAANYGYTF. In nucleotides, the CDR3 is TGCAGTGCTGTTGACAGTGCCGCTAACTATGGCTACACCTTC.

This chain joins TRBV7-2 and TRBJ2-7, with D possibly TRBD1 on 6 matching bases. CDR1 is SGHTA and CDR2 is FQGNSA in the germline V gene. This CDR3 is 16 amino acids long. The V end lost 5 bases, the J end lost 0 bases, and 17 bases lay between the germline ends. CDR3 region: CASSRATGTYSYEQYF. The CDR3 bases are TGTGCCAGCAGCAGAGCCACCGGGACATACTCCTACGAGCAGTACTTC.